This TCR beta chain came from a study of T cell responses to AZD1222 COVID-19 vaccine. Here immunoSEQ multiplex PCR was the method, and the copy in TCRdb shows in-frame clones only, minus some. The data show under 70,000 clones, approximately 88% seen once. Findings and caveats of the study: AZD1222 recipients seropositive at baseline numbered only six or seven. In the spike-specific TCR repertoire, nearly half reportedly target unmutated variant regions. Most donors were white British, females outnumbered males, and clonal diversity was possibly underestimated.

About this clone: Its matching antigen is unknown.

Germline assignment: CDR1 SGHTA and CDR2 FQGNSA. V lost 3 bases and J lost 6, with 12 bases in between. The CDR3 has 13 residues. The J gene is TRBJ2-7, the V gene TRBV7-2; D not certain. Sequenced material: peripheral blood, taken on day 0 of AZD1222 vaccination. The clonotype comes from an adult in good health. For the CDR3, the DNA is TGTGCCAGCAGCTTTTCTACTGCCCTCGAGCAGTACTTC. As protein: CASSFSTALEQYF.